The 17 T cell receptor beta chains below come from one sample, sequenced in a study of blood T cell repertoires in COVID-19. TCRdb's table, derived via immunoSEQ multiplex PCR, lists solely in-frame clones and lacks some. The data show under 55,000 clones, about 87% seen once. The sequenced material came from peripheral blood. The receptors shown here come from a woman aged 80 or over with COVID-19, enrolled during active disease.

V gene TRBV13 combines with J gene TRBJ1-2; TRBD1 might be the D (5 bases). CDR1 and CDR2 from the germline V gene are PRHDT and FYEKMQ (reference sequence). The V and J ends lost 0 bases and 8 bases respectively, with 16 bases between them. The CDR3 has 15 amino acids. This CDR3 reads CASSLGLWAGQGYTF. For the CDR3, the DNA is TGTGCCAGCAGCTTAGGCCTCTGGGCAGGGCAAGGCTACACCTTC.

The chain links TRBV5-4 to TRBJ1-1; tentatively, D is TRBD1 (6 bases). Germline V CDR1 and CDR2: SGHNT, YYREEE (reference sequence). Deletions cut 4 bases from V and 5 bases from J, with 15 bases between. The CDR3 runs 14 residues. The CDR3 sequence is CASSTYRVLTEAFF. For the CDR3, the DNA is TGTGCCAGCAGCACGTACAGGGTTCTAACTGAAGCTTTCTTT. Using reference TRBV5-4 and TRBJ1-1 for the parts outside the CDR3, the full variable domain is ETGVTQSPTHLIKTRGQQVTLRCSSQSGHNTVSWYQQALGQGPQFIFQYYREEENGRGNFPPRFSGLQFPNYSSELNVNALELDDSALYLCASSTYRVLTEAFFGQGTRLTVV.

The chain combines TRBV29-1 with TRBJ2-7; 10 bases map to TRBD1. Germline V gene lookup returns CDR1 SQVTM and CDR2 ANQGSEA. The trim removed 2 bases at V and 4 bases at J, leaving 2 bases unmatched. CDR3 length: 13 amino acids. CDR3 in amino acids: CSVERDRGYEQYF. The CDR3 DNA follows: TGCAGCGTTGAACGGGACAGGGGATACGAGCAGTACTTC.

J is TRBJ2-7 and V is TRBV27, with 9 bases that match TRBD1. CDR3 size: 14 residues. Germline CDR1 is MNHEY and CDR2 is SMNVEV (reference sequence). The junction had 7 bases not matched to a gene; V was cut back by 5 bases and J by 5 bases. CDR3 coding DNA: TGTGCCAGCAGTAACGGACAGGGGAGGGACGAGCAGTACTTC. Amino acid sequence: CASSNGQGRDEQYF.

The rearrangement links TRBV28 to TRBJ1-1; TRBD1 aligns across 8 bases. The CDR3 consists of 15 residues. Germline V gives CDR1 MDHEN, CDR2 SYDVKM. V lost 6 bases to trimming and J lost 4 bases; unmatched junction nucleotides: 10. CDR3 coding DNA: TGTGCCAGCAGGGCGCCAGGGGGCTCACGCACTGAAGCTTTCTTT. Protein sequence: CASRAPGGSRTEAFF.

This clone is categorized as medium-sized. The DNA for the CDR3 is TGTGCCAGCAGCCCAGGAAAGGGGTGGACTGAAGCTTTCTTT. Amino acid sequence: CASSPGKGWTEAFF. The chain combines TRBV11-1 with TRBJ1-1; D is possibly TRBD1 (5 bases). The germline V gene encodes CDR1 SGHAT and CDR2 FQDESV (reference sequence). Trimming shortened V by 5 bases and J by 5 bases, and 15 bases separated the two germline ends. The CDR3 extends over 14 amino acids.

Only one count was recorded for this clone. The chain couples TRBV2 to TRBJ1-1; TRBD1 is a possible D gene (5 bases). The CDR3 runs 15 residues. Trimming took 5 bases from V and 1 from J, leaving 14 bases between them. The germline V gene encodes CDR1 SNHLY and CDR2 FYNNEI. In DNA, the CDR3 is TGTGCCAGCAGTAACACCAGGGAAGGGAACACTGAAGCTTTCTTT. Translation gives CASSNTREGNTEAFF.

The chain recombines TRBV6-5 with TRBJ1-1, with D unresolved. Germline values: CDR1 MNHEY, CDR2 SVGAGI. The CDR3 totals 15 residues. V was shortened by 7 bases and J by 0 bases, with 15 bases between the two germline ends. The CDR3 is CASTRAAGLNTEAFF. CDR3 nucleotides: TGTGCCAGCACCCGAGCTGCGGGTCTGAACACTGAAGCTTTCTTT.

This clone showed up just once. The chain employs TRBV3-1 (or the pseudogene TRBV3-2) and TRBJ2-1; D might be TRBD2 (5 bases). The length of the CDR3 is 17 residues. Germline V gene sequence: CDR1 LGHDT, CDR2 YNNKEL (reference sequence). Trimming removed 1 base at V and 0 bases at J, with 13 bases between. The CDR3 sequence: CASSQGPPGSSYNEQFF. The DNA of the CDR3 is TGTGCCAGCAGCCAAGGACCGCCGGGGAGCTCCTACAATGAGCAGTTCTTC.

The rearrangement uses TRBV6-5 and TRBJ1-3; 7 nucleotides match TRBD1. J was trimmed by 4 bases and V by 8 bases; bases with no gene match: 8. Germline V lookup: CDR1 MNHEY, CDR2 SVGAGI. The CDR3 loop spans 14 amino acids. CDR3: CASRPSRGGNTIYF. CDR3 coding DNA: TGTGCCAGCCGCCCGAGCAGGGGGGGAAACACCATATATTTT.

This chain joins TRBV7-2 and TRBJ1-5, with D possibly matching TRBD1 (5 bases). Germline-derived CDR1 and CDR2 are SGHTA and FQGNSA. CDR3 length: 17 residues. V was pared by 1 base and J by 2 bases, with 15 bases between. CDR3 bases: TGTGCCAGCAGCTTAGTGGGGACTCCGGTAGGCAATCAGCCCCAGCATTTT. It yields the protein CASSLVGTPVGNQPQHF.

The chain employs TRBV5-4 and TRBJ1-2; D unresolved. V lost 0 bases and J 8 bases, leaving 17 bases between the germline ends. This CDR3 is built from 15 residues. Germline assignment: CDR1 SGHNT and CDR2 YYREEE (reference sequence). Here the CDR3 reads CASSLAHTLTGGYTF. The CDR3, as DNA: TGTGCCAGCAGCTTGGCCCATACTCTCACGGGAGGCTACACCTTC.

The count of this clone is one. The rearrangement joins TRBV5-4 to TRBJ2-7; 9 bases fit TRBD1. This CDR3 spans 14 amino acids. The germline V gene encodes CDR1 SGHNT and CDR2 YYREEE (reference sequence). The trim removed 4 bases at V and 7 bases at J, leaving 9 bases unmatched. CDR3 nucleotide sequence: TGTGCCAGCAGCCCTACACAGGGGGCGGGTGAGCAGTACTTC. Translating gives CASSPTQGAGEQYF.

V usage is TRBV6-6 and J usage is TRBJ1-1; the D is unclear. V lost 7 bases and J lost 5, with 11 bases in between. The CDR3 length is 12 residues. Germline lookup yields CDR1 MNHNY and CDR2 SVGAGI (reference sequence). In DNA form, the CDR3 reads TGTGCCAGCACCCCTAGTGGGACTGAAGCTTTCTTT. It translates to CASTPSGTEAFF.

The chain employs TRBV9 and TRBJ2-3, with 7 bases lining up with TRBD1. V was pared by 4 bases and J by 1 base, with 6 bases of the junction left unmatched. Germline V gene lookup returns CDR1 SGDLS and CDR2 YYNGEE. The CDR3 covers 15 residues. The CDR3 here is CASSRGQSGTDTQYF. CDR3 in DNA: TGTGCCAGCAGCCGGGGACAGAGCGGCACAGATACGCAGTATTTT.

The chain has TRBV24-1 and TRBJ2-3; 11 bases align to TRBD1. Germline V lookup: CDR1 KGHDR, CDR2 SFDVKD. With V trimmed by 9 bases and J by 1 base, 5 bases remained unmatched. CDR3 length: 15 amino acids. Here the CDR3 DNA reads TGTGCCACCCAGGGGACAGGGGGGCGCACAGATACGCAGTATTTT. This translates into CATQGTGGRTDTQYF.

The chain recombines TRBV7-9 with TRBJ2-6; a possible D gene is TRBD1 (7 bases). The germline CDR1 and CDR2 sequences are SEHNR and FQNEAQ (reference sequence). The CDR3 covers 15 residues. With 6 bases removed from V and 2 bases from J, the gap between germline ends came to 11 bases. CDR3 in amino acids: CASRFRGAGANVLTF. The CDR3, as DNA: TGTGCCAGCAGATTCAGGGGGGCTGGGGCCAACGTCCTGACTTTC.